This TCR beta chain was observed in a study of metastatic and nonmetastatic thyroid tumors. Study background: Malignant and benign thyroid patients had repertoires compared in peripheral blood and tumor or nodule tissue. Study outcomes and limitations: For both blood and tumor, malignant thyroid tumors reportedly showed significantly higher TCR beta diversity than benign nodules did.

The authors' processing: To classify distant metastasis in papillary thyroid cancer, a model was built from CDR3 differences across clinicopathological groups. TCRdb re-called the PCR reads via MiXCR. TCRdb's processing, not the authors', yielded these V and J calls. The repertoire holds around 30,000 clones, 16% seen once, with roughly 4.2% in the top ten. Per germline, CDR1 SGHDT and CDR2 YYEEEE. The CDR3 sequence is 19 residues long. This clone was counted ten times or more. Its antigen is undetermined. A junction boundary mismatches the germline segment, possibly from a read error. No treatment had been given to any patient before thyroid surgery.

The sequence was obtained from a female donor with papillary thyroid cancer or a benign thyroid nodule (not recorded which). Some clones in this sample may be carry-over from other donors' samples. The rearrangement uses TRBV5-6 and TRBJ2-1; 10 bases line up with TRBD2. Material: blood. This CDR3 reads CASSSRTSGFRRVTHEQFF. CDR3 DNA sequence: TGTGCCAGTAGCTCACGGACTAGCGGTTTTAGACGGGTCACGCATGAGCAGTTCTTC. Combining the CDR3 with reference TRBV5-6 and TRBJ2-1 gives the whole variable domain DAGVTQSPTHLIKTRGQQVTLRCSPKSGHDTVSWYQQALGQGPQFIFQYYEEEERQRGNFPDRFSGHQFPNYSSELNVNALLLGDSALYLCASSSRTSGFRRVTHEQFFGPGTRLTVL.